The rows below give T cell receptor beta chains drawn from one sample of a study of T cells in localized non-small cell lung cancer. Sequenced by immunoSEQ multiplex PCR; TCRdb stores in-frame clones only, minus some. This table has some 1,900 clones, about 21% appearing once. The material sequenced was lung tumor tissue, taken before any cancer treatment. The source of these receptors is a male donor aged 60 or over with stage I lung adenocarcinoma. The CDR3 runs from the conserved cysteine through the conserved F or W. D genes are given only for firm matches. Size is stated for part of the rows, as once, few or many counts, or as a class when the clone is expanded.

cdr3_aa | cdr3_nt | d_call | v_call | clone_size | j_call
CASSFGALPSGANVLTF | TGTGCCAGCAGTTTCGGGGCCCTACCTTCTGGGGCCAACGTCCTGACTTTC | NA | TRBV11-3 | medium-sized | TRBJ2-6
CATSREGTDYEQYF | TGTGCCACCAGCAGAGAAGGGACAGACTACGAGCAGTACTTC | TRBD1 | TRBV15 | NA | TRBJ2-7
CASSLGQGYTDTQYF | TGCGCCAGCAGCTTGGGACAGGGGTACACAGATACGCAGTATTTT | TRBD1 | TRBV5-1 | NA | TRBJ2-3
CASRITTGLSGNTIYF | TGTGCCAGCAGGATTACGACAGGGCTGTCTGGAAACACCATATATTTT | TRBD1 | TRBV11-3 | few | TRBJ1-3
CASSPYRGGSEAFF | TGTGCCAGCAGCCCGTACAGGGGGGGATCTGAAGCTTTCTTT | TRBD1 | TRBV11-3 | hyperexpanded | TRBJ1-1
CASSLREYSNQPQHF | TGTGCCAGCAGCCTACGGGAATATAGCAATCAGCCCCAGCATTTT | NA | TRBV11-3 | NA | TRBJ1-5
CASRSLSSGAQHGYTF | TGTGCCAGCAGATCCTTATCCTCGGGGGCGCAGCATGGCTACACCTTC | NA | TRBV6-8 | NA | TRBJ1-2
CASSLEGHRLNNEQFF | TGTGCCAGCAGCTTGGAGGGACACCGACTTAACAATGAGCAGTTCTTC | NA | TRBV11-3 | NA | TRBJ2-1
CATESPGTDTQYF | TGTGCCACCGAATCGCCGGGCACAGATACGCAGTATTTT | NA | TRBV6-8 | few | TRBJ2-3
CASSLVAGDHEQYF | TGCGCCAGCAGCTTGGTGGCGGGGGACCACGAGCAGTACTTC | TRBD2 | TRBV5-1 | NA | TRBJ2-7
CASSPRQQTQNRDEQFF | TGTGCCAGCTCACCACGACAACAGACACAAAATCGGGATGAGCAGTTCTTC | NA | TRBV18 | NA | TRBJ2-1
CAWSWSSDSSSNQPQHF | TGTGCCTGGAGTTGGTCTTCGGATTCTTCTAGCAATCAGCCCCAGCATTTT | NA | TRBV30 | NA | TRBJ1-5
CASSISSLSGDQPQHF | TGTGCCAGTAGTATAAGTAGTTTAAGCGGGGATCAGCCCCAGCATTTT | NA | TRBV19 | NA | TRBJ1-5
CASSESQGQETQYF | TGTGCCAGCAGTGAGTCCCAGGGACAAGAGACCCAGTACTTC | NA | TRBV6-8 | medium-sized | TRBJ2-5
CANLMNRSDSPLHF | TGTGCCAACCTTATGAATAGATCGGATTCACCCCTCCACTTT | NA | TRBV19 | NA | TRBJ1-6
CASSLSPSGNGYEQYF | TGTGCCAGCAGCCTATCACCCTCGGGAAATGGGTACGAGCAGTACTTC | NA | TRBV6-8 | NA | TRBJ2-7
CASSVTGPGDQPQHF | TGTGCCAGCAGCGTGACAGGGCCTGGGGATCAGCCCCAGCATTTT | TRBD1 | TRBV11-3 | NA | TRBJ1-5
CASSEGFMNTEAFF | TGTGCCAGCAGTGAAGGATTCATGAACACTGAAGCTTTCTTT | NA | TRBV6-1 | few | TRBJ1-1
CASTPGGSNSPLHF | TGTGCCAGCACCCCCGGGGGAAGCAATTCACCCCTCCACTTT | NA | TRBV11-3 | NA | TRBJ1-6
CASSDLGFPDEQYF | TGTGCCAGCAGTGATCTGGGGTTCCCCGACGAGCAGTACTTC | NA | TRBV25-1 | few | TRBJ2-7
CASSFVYTSSGELFF | TGCGCCAGCAGCTTCGTTTATACTAGCTCCGGGGAGCTGTTTTTT | NA | TRBV5-1 | NA | TRBJ2-2
CASSEGIGGEQYF | TGTGCCAGCAGTGAAGGAATTGGGGGCGAGCAGTACTTC | NA | TRBV6-1 | few | TRBJ2-7
CASSSLRGTGGNTEAFF | TGTGCCAGCAGCTCTCTTAGAGGGACAGGGGGAAACACTGAAGCTTTCTTT | TRBD1 | TRBV6-8 | NA | TRBJ1-1
CASSRQVSGEQFF | TGTGCCAGCAGTCGACAGGTGTCAGGTGAGCAGTTCTTC | NA | TRBV28 | NA | TRBJ2-1
CASSLSIEAGELFF | TGCGCCAGCAGCTTGAGCATAGAGGCCGGGGAGCTGTTTTTT | NA | TRBV5-1 | few | TRBJ2-2
CAWSLGYYGYTF | TGTGCCTGGAGTCTGGGGTACTATGGCTACACCTTC | NA | TRBV30 | NA | TRBJ1-2
CASSVEGNTEAFF | TGTGCCAGCAGCGTAGAGGGGAACACTGAAGCTTTCTTT | NA | TRBV9 | large | TRBJ1-1
CASSLTSGGLSYEQYF | TGTGCCAGCAGCCTCACTAGCGGGGGCCTCTCCTACGAGCAGTACTTC | TRBD2 | TRBV28 | few | TRBJ2-7
CASSLRGNGEKLFF | TGTGCCAGCAGTTTGAGGGGGAACGGCGAAAAACTGTTTTTT | NA | TRBV28 | few | TRBJ1-4
CASSIVPTNTQYF | TGTGCCAGTAGTATAGTTCCCACCAATACGCAGTATTTT | NA | TRBV19 | NA | TRBJ2-3
CASSPGLVYEQYF | TGTGCCAGTAGTCCGGGACTAGTCTACGAGCAGTACTTC | TRBD2 | TRBV19 | few | TRBJ2-7
CASSANPGGAFF | TGTGCCAGCAGCGCCAACCCCGGGGGAGCTTTCTTT | NA | TRBV6-8 | NA | TRBJ1-1
CASSFVAGGSPPYEQYF | TGTGCCAGCAGCTTCGTGGCGGGGGGAAGCCCGCCCTACGAGCAGTACTTC | TRBD2 | TRBV11-3 | few | TRBJ2-7
CASSPIQNEQFF | TGTGCCAGCTCACCTATCCAAAATGAGCAGTTCTTC | NA | TRBV18 | few | TRBJ2-1
CASSEAYGGDLTYEQYF | TGTGCCAGCAGTGAAGCGTATGGGGGGGACCTTACCTACGAGCAGTACTTC | TRBD2 | TRBV6-1 | few | TRBJ2-7
CASSLGGTRTRVNSPLHF | TGTGCCAGCAGTCTTGGGGGGACCCGAACGAGGGTTAATTCACCCCTCCACTTT | NA | TRBV11-3 | NA | TRBJ1-6
CSVPNSGETQYF | TGCAGCGTTCCTAACAGCGGGGAGACCCAGTACTTC | NA | TRBV29-1 | NA | TRBJ2-5
CASSRERGNGGELFF | TGTGCCAGTAGTCGGGAAAGGGGGAATGGCGGGGAGCTGTTTTTT | NA | TRBV19 | few | TRBJ2-2
CASSQKLGQMNTGELFF | TGTGCCAGTAGTCAAAAATTGGGACAAATGAACACCGGGGAGCTGTTTTTT | NA | TRBV19 | NA | TRBJ2-2
CSVRTGAQPQHF | TGCAGCGTCCGGACAGGGGCTCAGCCCCAGCATTTT | TRBD1 | TRBV29-1 | NA | TRBJ1-5
CAARTGDRATGELFF | TGTGCCGCAAGGACCGGGGACAGGGCCACCGGGGAGCTGTTTTTT | TRBD1 | TRBV28 | NA | TRBJ2-2
CSVVGQGATDTQYF | TGCAGCGTTGTGGGACAGGGCGCCACAGATACGCAGTATTTT | TRBD1 | TRBV29-1 | NA | TRBJ2-3